The rows below give T cell receptor beta chains drawn from one sample of a study of T cells after yellow fever vaccination. MiXCR was run by TCRdb on the 5' RACE reads, yielding one entry per CDR3 protein. The sample contains about 360,000 distinct CDR3 sequences, 6.2% of which appear only once. Sample: PBMCs, taken 5 days after the yellow fever booster vaccination. Receptors were obtained from a man younger than 45 who received the YFV17D yellow fever vaccine. The CDR3 runs from the conserved cysteine through the conserved F or W. A D gene is named only where the DNA matches it firmly. Clone sizes are given selectively: once, few, many, or a class where the clone is expanded.

TRBV7-3	TRBJ2-7	.	once	CASSVNVHYEQYF	TGTGCCAGCAGCGTGAACGTACACTACGAGCAGTACTTC
TRBV20-1	TRBJ2-1	TRBD2	few	CCAVVSGAGVTVEQFF	TGCTGTGCTGTCGTGTCGGGCGCGGGAGTGACAGTTGAGCAGTTCTTC
TRBV28	TRBJ2-1	.	few	CASSLIYEQFF	TGTGCCAGCAGTTTAATCTATGAGCAGTTCTTC
TRBV20-1	TRBJ2-1	.	.	CSASQLGDEQFF	TGCAGTGCTTCCCAACTAGGTGATGAGCAGTTCTTC
TRBV5-1	TRBJ2-2	.	many	CASSQGSGELFF	TGCGCCAGCAGTCAGGGATCCGGGGAGCTGTTTTTT
TRBV29-1	TRBJ2-7	TRBD1	.	CSALTGGMNYEQYF	TGCAGCGCCCTGACAGGGGGCATGAATTACGAGCAGTACTTC
TRBV5-6	TRBJ2-2	TRBD2	.	CASSFGLAGGTGELFF	TGTGCCAGCAGCTTTGGACTAGCGGGAGGGACCGGGGAGCTGTTTTTT
TRBV10-3	TRBJ2-7	TRBD2	many	CASSPSGRAWGHEQYF	TGTGCCTCCTCTCCCAGCGGGAGGGCCTGGGGCCACGAGCAGTACTTC
TRBV10-3	TRBJ1-4	.	.	CAMGPGPGPGGEKLFF	TGTGCCATGGGCCCCGGGCCCGGCCCGGGCGGTGAAAAACTGTTTTTT
TRBV9	TRBJ2-2	TRBD2	many	CASSLMWGLASPGELFF	TGTGCCAGCAGCCTAATGTGGGGACTAGCATCTCCCGGGGAGCTGTTTTTT
TRBV10-3	TRBJ2-5	TRBD2	few	CAIGSGTSGTETQYF	TGTGCCATCGGTTCCGGGACTAGCGGGACAGAGACCCAGTACTTC
TRBV12-3/TRBV12-4	TRBJ1-1	.	.	CASSSTRLTEAFF	TGTGCCAGCAGCTCTACGAGGCTCACTGAAGCTTTCTTT
TRBV20-1	TRBJ2-1	.	few	CSASALGASYNEQFF	TGCAGTGCTAGCGCCTTAGGGGCCTCCTACAATGAGCAGTTCTTC
TRBV3-1	TRBJ1-1	TRBD1	.	CASTPYRGLNTEAFF	TGTGCCAGCACCCCCTACAGGGGACTGAACACTGAAGCTTTCTTT
TRBV7-9	TRBJ2-7	TRBD2	.	CASSFGGDLNTEQYF	TGTGCCAGCAGCTTCGGGGGGGACTTAAACACCGAGCAGTACTTC
TRBV19	TRBJ2-7	TRBD2	.	CASSTKREGHEQYF	TGTGCCAGTAGTACGAAGCGGGAGGGCCACGAGCAGTACTTC
TRBV6-4	TRBJ2-7	.	.	CASRRVTYEQYF	TGTGCCAGCAGACGGGTAACCTACGAGCAGTACTTC
TRBV6-5	TRBJ2-7	.	.	CASSYGAGTSYEQYF	TGTGCCAGCAGTTACGGGGCGGGAACCTCCTACGAGCAGTACTTC
TRBV20-1	TRBJ2-2	TRBD2	.	CSARPTSGSGVTGELFF	TGCAGTGCTAGACCGACTAGCGGGAGTGGTGTCACCGGGGAGCTGTTTTTT
TRBV11-2	TRBJ2-7	TRBD1	.	CASSSPDRGHEQYF	TGTGCCAGCAGCTCCCCCGACAGGGGTCACGAGCAGTACTTC
TRBV15	TRBJ2-7	.	.	CATSRDRGQLFYEQYF	TGTGCCACCAGCAGAGATCGAGGGCAATTGTTCTACGAGCAGTACTTC
TRBV11-2	TRBJ2-5	TRBD1	many	CASSFPRQGAQETQYF	TGTGCCAGCAGCTTTCCACGACAGGGGGCGCAGGAGACCCAGTACTTC
TRBV20-1	TRBJ2-7	.	.	CSARANIIREQYF	TGCAGTGCTAGAGCGAATATCATACGGGAGCAGTACTTC
TRBV12-3/TRBV12-4	TRBJ2-5	.	.	CASSPPSWRDPGTQYF	TGTGCCAGCAGTCCCCCATCCTGGAGGGACCCGGGGACCCAGTACTTC
TRBV29-1	TRBJ2-5	.	.	CSVRPLLETQYF	TGCAGCGTGAGGCCTCTTCTTGAGACCCAGTACTTC